This T cell receptor beta chain was found in a study of response to subunit inactivated influenza vaccine. Study results and limitations: Authors suggested each seasonal flu vaccination may recruit only limited numbers of new T cells.

MiXCR, run by TCRdb on the RT-PCR reads, gives a single entry per CDR3 protein. Of fewer than 600,000 distinct CDR3 sequences in the sample, more than 7% were seen once. As to this clonotype: Antigen specificity is unknown.

Germline V gene lookup returns CDR1 SGHKS and CDR2 YYEKEE (reference sequence). The V and J ends lost 2 bases and 4 bases, in that order; junction bases with no gene match: 1. CDR3 length: 14 amino acids. Sequenced here: PBMCs from blood, sampled approximately 25 months after vaccination. This receptor was taken from a man aged 45 to 75 who received an inactivated influenza vaccine. The chain recombines TRBV5-5 with TRBJ2-5, with 11 bases lining up with TRBD1. The CDR3 DNA reads as TGTGCCAGCAGCTTCGGGACAGGGGGAGAGACCCAGTACTTC. Encoded protein: CASSFGTGGETQYF.